The rows below give T cell receptor beta chains drawn from one sample of a study of blood T cell repertoires in COVID-19. Measured with immunoSEQ multiplex PCR; TCRdb has only the in-frame clones, and not every one. The sample holds roughly 100,000 clones, about 86% seen once. Sequencing was carried out using peripheral blood. The origin of the receptors is a human donor in a cohort sampled during active COVID-19. The CDR3 runs from the conserved cysteine through the conserved F or W.

V gene: TRBV28; CDR3 protein: CASSLGSPYQPQHF
V gene: TRBV18; CDR3 protein: CASSPETSGSSYNEQFF
V gene: TRBV29-1; CDR3 protein: CSVTRVHTDTQYF
V gene: TRBV7-2; CDR3 protein: CASRKGGTSTDTQYF
V gene: TRBV3-1/TRBV3-2; CDR3 protein: CASSPVAGGTYNEQFF
V gene: TRBV19; CDR3 protein: CASSIPGQGTYEQYF
V gene: TRBV30; CDR3 protein: CAWTKGGLFNEQFF
V gene: TRBV6-6; CDR3 protein: CASSRLAGADEQYF
V gene: TRBV19; CDR3 protein: CASSGQGQGTGELFF
V gene: TRBV11-2; CDR3 protein: CASSQLGLALYF
V gene: TRBV4-3; CDR3 protein: CASSQGGQGNEQYF
V gene: TRBV11-2; CDR3 protein: CASSLQGGNTEAFF
V gene: TRBV10-3; CDR3 protein: CAISGGTGQGGYEQFF
V gene: TRBV6-2/TRBV6-3; CDR3 protein: CASSYSGGGSSYNEQFF
V gene: TRBV5-1; CDR3 protein: CASSFSTAATNEKLFF
V gene: TRBV24-1; CDR3 protein: CATSDRNEKLFF
V gene: TRBV11-2; CDR3 protein: CASSGQGPSYEQYF
V gene: TRBV18; CDR3 protein: CASSPLSGDGELFF
V gene: TRBV6-5; CDR3 protein: CASSYSRAGSSYEQYF
V gene: TRBV14; CDR3 protein: CASSQVSEYGAGLGETQYF
V gene: TRBV27; CDR3 protein: CASSPHRGGYGYTF
V gene: TRBV28; CDR3 protein: CASSLPQGHNQPQHF
V gene: TRBV5-1; CDR3 protein: CASSLGGAFPNTDTQYF
V gene: TRBV28; CDR3 protein: CASSLYLLAGGSYNEQFF
V gene: TRBV12-3/TRBV12-4; CDR3 protein: CASSLDSNEKLFF
V gene: TRBV4-3; CDR3 protein: CASSQGVVTSDTGELFF
V gene: TRBV4-1; CDR3 protein: CASSQAARGYTEAFF
V gene: TRBV6-2/TRBV6-3; CDR3 protein: CASSYRGRNTEAFF
V gene: TRBV18; CDR3 protein: CASSRKKTSGTDGELFF
V gene: TRBV3-1/TRBV3-2; CDR3 protein: CASSPDRENGYTF
V gene: TRBV5-1; CDR3 protein: CASSSGLAFYNEQFF
V gene: TRBV9; CDR3 protein: CASSAYRGRAFF
V gene: TRBV5-8; CDR3 protein: CASSWQRLAGGVTDTQYF
V gene: TRBV29-1; CDR3 protein: CSVGGFNQPQHF
V gene: TRBV24-1; CDR3 protein: CATSDAGLRNTGELFF
V gene: TRBV13; CDR3 protein: CASSPPIAGGNYEQYF
V gene: TRBV2; CDR3 protein: CASTGLAGGPTTGELFF
V gene: TRBV10-1; CDR3 protein: CASSDFVRGSSYEQYF
V gene: TRBV20-1; CDR3 protein: CSARWLREQYF
V gene: TRBV4-2; CDR3 protein: CASSRTTGIMNTEAFF
V gene: TRBV7-2; CDR3 protein: CASSYAETQYF
V gene: TRBV5-1; CDR3 protein: CASSQGFNSGANVLTF
V gene: TRBV9; CDR3 protein: CASSVDVRAYEQYF
V gene: TRBV30; CDR3 protein: CAWDAYGQNTGELFF
V gene: TRBV30; CDR3 protein: CAWTPSGAYYEQYF